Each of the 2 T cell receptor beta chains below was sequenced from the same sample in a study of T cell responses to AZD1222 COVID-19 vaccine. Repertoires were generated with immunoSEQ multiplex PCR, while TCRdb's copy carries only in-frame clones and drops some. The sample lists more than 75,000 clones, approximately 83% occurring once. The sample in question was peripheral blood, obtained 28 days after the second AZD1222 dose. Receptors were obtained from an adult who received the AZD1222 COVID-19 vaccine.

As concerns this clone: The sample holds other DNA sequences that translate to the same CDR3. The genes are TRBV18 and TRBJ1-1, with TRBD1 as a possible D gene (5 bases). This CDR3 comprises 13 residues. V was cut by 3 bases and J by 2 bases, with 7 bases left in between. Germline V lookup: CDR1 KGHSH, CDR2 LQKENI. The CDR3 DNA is TGTGCCAGCTCACCTCAGGGAAACACTGAAGCTTTCTTT. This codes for CASSPQGNTEAFF.

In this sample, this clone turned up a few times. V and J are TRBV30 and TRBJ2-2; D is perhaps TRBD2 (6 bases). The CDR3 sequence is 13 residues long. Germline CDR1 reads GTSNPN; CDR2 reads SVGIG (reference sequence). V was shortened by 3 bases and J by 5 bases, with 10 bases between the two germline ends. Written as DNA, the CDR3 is TGTGCCTGGAGAGGAGGGGTTACCGGGGAGCTGTTTTTT. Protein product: CAWRGGVTGELFF. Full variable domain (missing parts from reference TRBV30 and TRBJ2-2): SQTIHQWPATLVQPVGSPLSLECTVEGTSNPNLYWYRQAAGRGLQLLFYSVGIGQISSEVPQNLSASRPQDRQFILSSKKLLLSDSGFYLCAWRGGVTGELFFGEGSRLTVL.